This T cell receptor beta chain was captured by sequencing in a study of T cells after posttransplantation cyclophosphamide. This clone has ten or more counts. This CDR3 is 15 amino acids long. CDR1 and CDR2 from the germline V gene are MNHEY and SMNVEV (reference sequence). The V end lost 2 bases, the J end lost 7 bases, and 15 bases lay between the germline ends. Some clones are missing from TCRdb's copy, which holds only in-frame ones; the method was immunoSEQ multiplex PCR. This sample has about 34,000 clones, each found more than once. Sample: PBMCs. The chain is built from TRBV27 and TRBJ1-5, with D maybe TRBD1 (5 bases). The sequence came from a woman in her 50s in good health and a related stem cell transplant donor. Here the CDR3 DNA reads TGTGCCAGCAGTTTAAGTGTAGCAGGGCGCCAGCCCCAGCATTTT. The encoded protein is CASSLSVAGRQPQHF.